The 32 T cell receptor beta chains listed next were all sequenced from one sample in a study of blood T cell repertoires in COVID-19. Sequencing was performed with immunoSEQ multiplex PCR; in TCRdb, only in-frame clones are kept and a portion is missing. The sample lists roughly 190,000 clones, 87% occurring once. Sequencing input: peripheral blood. These receptors were taken from a man between 60 and 70 years old with active or convalescent COVID-19.

The genes are TRBV5-1 and TRBJ1-1; D might be TRBD1 (5 bases). Between the trimmed V and J ends, which lost 0 bases and 8 bases, there was a span of 11 bases. CDR3 length: 13 amino acids. Germline V CDR1 and CDR2: SGHRS, YFSETQ. CDR3 protein: CASSLARGREAFF. CDR3 coding DNA: TGCGCCAGCAGCTTGGCTAGGGGTCGGGAAGCTTTCTTT.

This chain links TRBV14 with TRBJ1-5, with D possibly matching TRBD1 (6 bases). The germline V gene has CDR1 SGHDN and CDR2 FVKESK. This CDR3 contains 13 residues. CDR3 amino acids: CARTQGPHQPQHF. CDR3 nucleotide sequence: TGTGCTAGAACGCAGGGGCCTCATCAGCCCCAGCATTTT.

The chain is built from TRBV27 and TRBJ1-1; 7 nucleotides line up with TRBD1. The V gene end was trimmed by 2 bases and the J gene end by 5 bases; junction bases not matched to a gene: 11. Germline CDR1 is MNHEY and CDR2 is SMNVEV (reference sequence). CDR3 size: 16 residues. The CDR3 coding sequence is TGTGCCAGCAGTTTAGGGCGACAGGGTCTTGGGACTGAAGCTTTCTTT. Protein sequence: CASSLGRQGLGTEAFF.

This sequence joins TRBV28 and TRBJ2-3; 12 bases are shared with TRBD2. CDR1 MDHEN and CDR2 SYDVKM come from the germline V gene. There are 16 residues in the CDR3. Trimming took 4 bases from V and 3 from J; bases not matched to a gene: 5. The CDR3 protein is CASSSLAGGWTDTQYF. As DNA, the CDR3 is TGTGCCAGCAGTTCACTAGCGGGGGGCTGGACAGATACGCAGTATTTT.

This clone was recorded a few times. This chain joins TRBV12-2 and TRBJ2-7; TRBD2, the table's D call, lacks a check against the DNA. TRBV12-2 is listed as a pseudogene. This CDR3 is built from 15 residues. CDR3 DNA sequence: TGTGCAAGTCGCCTGCGACTAGCGGGATATTACGAGCAGTACTTC. Translating gives CASRLRLAGYYEQYF.

V and J are TRBV11-2 and TRBJ2-7, with 7 bases fitting TRBD2. Trimming cost V 6 bases and J 0 bases; bases outside gene matches: 2. CDR1 is SGHAT, CDR2 FQNNGV, per germline. The CDR3 totals 13 residues. CDR3 in amino acids: CASSPSGSYEQYF. The CDR3 DNA is TGTGCCAGCAGTCCTAGCGGCTCCTACGAGCAGTACTTC.

The V call is TRBV6-5, the J call TRBJ2-7, with TRBD1 as a possible D gene (6 bases). In germline, CDR1 is MNHEY, CDR2 SVGAGI. V lost 9 bases, J lost 0 bases, and 12 bases lay in between. This CDR3 contains 13 residues. CDR3 coding DNA: TGTGCCAGTAGGACAGTTAGCTCCTACGAGCAGTACTTC. Translation gives CASRTVSSYEQYF.

The chain couples TRBV6-5 to TRBJ1-4, with 7 bases identical to TRBD1. This CDR3 has 13 residues. Germline V CDR1 and CDR2: MNHEY, SVGAGI. V dropped 7 bases and J dropped 11; count of bases not matched to a gene: 10. CDR3 protein: CASNRDSGGKLFF. Here the CDR3 DNA reads TGTGCCAGCAACCGGGACAGTGGGGGGAAACTGTTTTTT.

The rearrangement uses TRBV5-6 and TRBJ1-2, with D perhaps matching TRBD1 (5 bases). The CDR3 contains 15 residues. Between the trimmed V and J ends, which lost 3 bases and 5 bases, there was a span of 17 bases. From germline, CDR1 is SGHDT and CDR2 YYEEEE. The CDR3 coding sequence is TGTGCCAGCAGCTCGGCTGCCGGGGGGACTTATGGCTACACCTTC. Its protein is CASSSAAGGTYGYTF. Full variable domain (outside the CDR3, taken from reference TRBV5-6 and TRBJ1-2): DAGVTQSPTHLIKTRGQQVTLRCSPKSGHDTVSWYQQALGQGPQFIFQYYEEEERQRGNFPDRFSGHQFPNYSSELNVNALLLGDSALYLCASSSAAGGTYGYTFGSGTRLTVV.

The chain couples TRBV11-2 to TRBJ2-1; TRBD2 matches 14 bases. CDR1 is SGHAT, CDR2 FQNNGV, per germline. The CDR3 covers 16 residues. V trimming: 4 bases; J trimming: 4 bases; junction bases outside the gene matches: 3. The CDR3 region is CASSWGLAGDYNEQFF. The CDR3, as DNA: TGTGCCAGCAGCTGGGGACTAGCGGGGGATTACAATGAGCAGTTCTTC.

V gene TRBV5-1 combines with J gene TRBJ1-2; maybe TRBD1 (6 bases). Trimming left V 2 bases short and J 3 bases short, with 11 bases between. This CDR3 region has 14 residues. Germline V lookup: CDR1 SGHRS, CDR2 YFSETQ. The CDR3 DNA reads as TGCGCCAGCAGCTTTAGGACAGAAGACTATGGCTACACCTTC. Amino acids: CASSFRTEDYGYTF.

The chain carries TRBV2 and TRBJ2-2; D is perhaps TRBD1 (5 bases). CDR1 is SNHLY, CDR2 FYNNEI, per germline. The CDR3 consists of 14 residues. V lost 2 bases, J lost 2 bases, and 6 bases lay in between. In DNA form, the CDR3 reads TGTGCCAGCAGTGAACAGGGTAACACCGGGGAGCTGTTTTTT. It encodes CASSEQGNTGELFF.

The chain joins TRBV6-5 to TRBJ2-5; 10 nucleotides line up with TRBD2. V dropped 6 bases and J dropped 5; count of bases not matched to a gene: 6. Looked up from germline, CDR1 is MNHEY and CDR2 is SVGAGI. The CDR3 contains 14 residues. DNA of the CDR3: TGTGCCAGCAGCAGAGCGGGGGGGCCCGAGACCCAGTACTTC. Its protein is CASSRAGGPETQYF.

V and J are TRBV10-1 and TRBJ1-4, with TRBD1 identical over 10 bases. Losses at the gene ends were 7 bases for V and 7 bases for J; bases not matched to a gene: 12. Germline V CDR1 and CDR2: WNHNN, SYGVQD (reference sequence). The CDR3 totals 16 residues. CDR3 nucleotide sequence: TGCGCCAGCATCCTAAACGGGGGACAGGGGCGTGAAAAACTGTTTTTT. Amino acids: CASILNGGQGREKLFF.

V gene TRBV3-1 (or the pseudogene TRBV3-2) combines with J gene TRBJ2-7; D unclear. The germline V gene encodes CDR1 LGHDT and CDR2 YNNKEL (reference sequence). This CDR3 has 12 amino acids. Trimming removed 0 bases from V and 4 bases from J, with 4 bases in between. CDR3 in DNA: TGTGCCAGCAGCCAAGACCGGTACGAGCAGTACTTC. This encodes CASSQDRYEQYF.

V gene TRBV19 combines with J gene TRBJ1-5, with D possibly matching TRBD1 (5 bases). The CDR3 spans 15 residues. V gave up 5 bases and J gave up 0 bases, with 11 bases separating them. Per the germline V gene, CDR1 is LNHDA and CDR2 is SQIVND (reference sequence). The CDR3 coding sequence is TGTGCCAGTAGTCCCCCGGGGGGTAGCAATCAGCCCCAGCATTTT. This encodes CASSPPGGSNQPQHF.

V and J are TRBV6-1 and TRBJ2-5, with 13 positions matching TRBD2. From germline, CDR1 is MNHNS and CDR2 SASEGT. The V and J ends lost 3 bases and 13 bases, in that order; junction bases with no gene match: 8. The CDR3 contains 14 residues. This CDR3 is CASSERLAGGPLYF. The CDR3 DNA reads as TGTGCCAGCAGTGAGAGACTAGCGGGGGGCCCACTGTACTTC.

This chain connects TRBV7-9 to TRBJ1-2, with 8 bases matching TRBD1. Germline V gives CDR1 SEHNR, CDR2 FQNEAQ (reference sequence). The CDR3 has 15 amino acids. With V trimmed by 5 bases and J by 1 base, 6 bases remained unmatched. The CDR3: CASSIGQGLNYGYTF. The CDR3 region has the DNA TGTGCCAGCAGCATTGGACAGGGACTTAACTATGGCTACACCTTC.

This clone was seen only a few times. The J gene is TRBJ2-7, the V gene TRBV4-2, with D possibly being TRBD2 (6 bases). The ends were cut back, 1 base at V and 0 bases at J, with 10 bases in the middle. The CDR3 consists of 15 residues. Germline-derived CDR1 and CDR2 are LGHNA and YNFKEQ. CDR3 in DNA: TGTGCCAGCAGCCAAGTGTCTAGCGCCTCCTACGAGCAGTACTTC. Protein product: CASSQVSSASYEQYF.

The chain combines TRBV24-1 with TRBJ1-5; TRBD1 matches 9 bases. Trimming at V came to 5 bases and at J to 1 base, leaving 14 bases not matched to a gene. This CDR3 has 19 amino acids. CDR1 and CDR2 from the germline V gene are KGHDR and SFDVKD. Written as DNA, the CDR3 is TGTGCCACCAGTGGTTCGAGGACAGGGGCAATTGGGAGCAATCAGCCCCAGCATTTT. As protein: CATSGSRTGAIGSNQPQHF.

The chain recombines TRBV7-6 with TRBJ1-4; D is unclear. Germline CDR1 is SGHVS and CDR2 is FNYEAQ. Trimming left V 5 bases short and J 2 bases short, with 15 bases between. The CDR3 is 16 residues long. Written as DNA, the CDR3 is TGTGCCAGCAGCCGTAACCCCGACTTGACTAATGAAAAACTGTTTTTT. It is translated as CASSRNPDLTNEKLFF.

This clone was seen just once. CDR3 bases: TGTGCCTGGACCGCAGGGGGGCCCGAGCAGTACTTC. It specifies CAWTAGGPEQYF. The chain is built from TRBV30 and TRBJ2-7; maybe TRBD1 (7 bases). CDR1 GTSNPN and CDR2 SVGIG come from the germline V gene (reference sequence). V gave up 4 bases and J gave up 6 bases, with 13 bases separating them. The CDR3 is made up of 12 amino acids. The complete variable domain, with remaining parts taken from reference TRBV30 and TRBJ2-7, reads SQTIHQWPATLVQPVGSPLSLECTVEGTSNPNLYWYRQAAGRGLQLLFYSVGIGQISSEVPQNLSASRPQDRQFILSSKKLLLSDSGFYLCAWTAGGPEQYFGPGTRLTVT.

This clone was recorded once. The chain joins TRBV28 to TRBJ2-5; perhaps TRBD2 as D (6 bases). Trimming removed 3 bases from V and 5 bases from J, with 10 bases in between. This CDR3 contains 13 residues. In germline, CDR1 is MDHEN, CDR2 SYDVKM. The CDR3 coding sequence is TGTGCCAGCAGTTTCTTAGGGAGGGAGACCCAGTACTTC. Protein sequence: CASSFLGRETQYF.

The rearrangement links TRBV20-1 to TRBJ1-5; D gene ambiguous. CDR1 and CDR2 from the germline V gene are DFQATT and SNEGSKA (reference sequence). CDR3 length: 13 amino acids. V shed 3 bases and J shed 7 bases, with 13 bases lying between them. This chain's CDR3 is CSASSGSGQPQHF. The CDR3 nucleotides are TGCAGTGCTAGTAGCGGGAGTGGACAGCCCCAGCATTTT.

The gene calls are TRBV2 and TRBJ2-2; 7 bases line up with TRBD1. Germline-derived CDR1 and CDR2 are SNHLY and FYNNEI. The length of the CDR3 is 15 residues. Trimming removed 6 bases from V and 7 bases from J; junction bases left unmatched: 11. The DNA for the CDR3 is TGTGCCAGCAGCATATCACAGGGGACGGTCGGGGAGCTGTTTTTT. Its protein is CASSISQGTVGELFF.

This rearrangement joins TRBV3-1 (or the pseudogene TRBV3-2) to TRBJ2-7; TRBD1 aligns across 7 bases. V was clipped by 4 bases and J by 2 bases; unmatched bases: 8. Germline CDR1 reads LGHDT; CDR2 reads YNNKEL (reference sequence). CDR3 length: 15 residues. The CDR3 protein is CASSPDRPYPYEQYF. The DNA for the CDR3 is TGTGCCAGCAGCCCGGACAGGCCATATCCCTACGAGCAGTACTTC.

The chain combines TRBV5-4 with TRBJ1-4; D uncertain. The CDR3 consists of 15 residues. V was cut by 4 bases and J by 0 bases, with 10 bases left in between. The germline gives CDR1 SGHNT, CDR2 YYREEE (reference sequence). The CDR3: CASSQTLATNEKLFF. The CDR3 bases are TGTGCCAGCAGCCAGACATTAGCAACTAATGAAAAACTGTTTTTT. The entire variable domain, with the rest obtained from reference TRBV5-4 and TRBJ1-4, is as follows: ETGVTQSPTHLIKTRGQQVTLRCSSQSGHNTVSWYQQALGQGPQFIFQYYREEENGRGNFPPRFSGLQFPNYSSELNVNALELDDSALYLCASSQTLATNEKLFFGSGTQLSVL.

V gene TRBV7-3 combines with J gene TRBJ1-2; D call uncertain. This CDR3 comprises 14 residues. Germline V lookup: CDR1 SGHTA, CDR2 FQGTGA. Trimming stripped 5 bases from V and 2 bases from J, with 12 bases between. Here the CDR3 DNA reads TGTGCCAGCAGCCTCGGAGGACGGAACTATGGCTACACCTTC. Protein product: CASSLGGRNYGYTF.

The chain joins TRBV9 to TRBJ2-2, with D possibly matching TRBD2 (7 bases). V dropped 1 base and J dropped 6 bases, with 16 bases sitting between them. This CDR3 has 16 residues. Germline CDR1 reads SGDLS; CDR2 reads YYNGEE. As DNA, the CDR3 is TGTGCCAGCAGCGTACTCGGGGGGCGTATGCCCGGGGAGCTGTTTTTT. It specifies CASSVLGGRMPGELFF. Complete variable domain (other parts from reference TRBV9 and TRBJ2-2): DSGVTQTPKHLITATGQRVTLRCSPRSGDLSVYWYQQSLDQGLQFLIQYYNGEERAKGNILERFSAQQFPDLHSELNLSSLELGDSALYFCASSVLGGRMPGELFFGEGSRLTVL.

This clone occurred once. The chain links TRBV21-1 to TRBJ1-2; TRBD1 was called by the table and not checked on the DNA. TRBV21-1 is marked as a pseudogene. There are 15 residues in the CDR3. CDR3 protein: CASSKVRVLIYGYTF. The DNA for the CDR3 is TGTGCCAGCAGCAAAGTCAGGGTACTAATCTATGGCTACACCTTC.

Comments on this clone: Within the sample, other DNA sequences also encode this same CDR3. The rearrangement uses TRBV5-1 and TRBJ2-7, with 9 bases identical to TRBD1. CDR3 length: 14 amino acids. V lost 0 bases and J lost 2; bases outside the gene matches: 0. Germline assignment: CDR1 SGHRS and CDR2 YFSETQ. CDR3 region: CASSLGQGAYEQYF. Here the CDR3 DNA reads TGCGCCAGCAGCTTGGGACAGGGGGCCTACGAGCAGTACTTC.

This chain joins TRBV4-1 and TRBJ2-5; D might be TRBD1 (5 bases). The CDR3 extends over 15 amino acids. Germline CDR1 is MGHRA and CDR2 is YSYEKL. Trimming pared 0 bases from V and 4 bases from J, leaving 12 bases between. The CDR3 reads CASSQDPTVRETQYF. CDR3 DNA: TGCGCCAGCAGCCAAGATCCGACAGTACGAGAGACCCAGTACTTC.